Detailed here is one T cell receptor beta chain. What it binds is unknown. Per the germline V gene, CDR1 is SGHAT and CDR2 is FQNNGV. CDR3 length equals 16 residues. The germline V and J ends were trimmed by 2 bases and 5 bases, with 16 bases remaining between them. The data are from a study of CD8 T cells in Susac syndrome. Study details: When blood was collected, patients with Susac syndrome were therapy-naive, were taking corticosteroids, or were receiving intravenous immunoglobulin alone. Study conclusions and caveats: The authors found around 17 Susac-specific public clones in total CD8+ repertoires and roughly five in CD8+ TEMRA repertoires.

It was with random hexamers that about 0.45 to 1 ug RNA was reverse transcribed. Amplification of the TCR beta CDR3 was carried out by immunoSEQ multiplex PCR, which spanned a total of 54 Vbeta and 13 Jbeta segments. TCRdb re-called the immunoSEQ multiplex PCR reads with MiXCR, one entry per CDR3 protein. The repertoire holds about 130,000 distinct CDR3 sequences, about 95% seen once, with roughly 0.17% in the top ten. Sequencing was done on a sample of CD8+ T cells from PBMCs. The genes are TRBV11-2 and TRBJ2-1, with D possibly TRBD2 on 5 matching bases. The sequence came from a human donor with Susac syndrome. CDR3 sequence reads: CASSLKFAGENNEQFF. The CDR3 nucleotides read TGTGCCAGCAGCTTAAAGTTTGCCGGGGAAAACAATGAGCAGTTCTTC.